This T cell receptor beta chain was recovered during a study of blood T cell repertoires in COVID-19. Study as a whole: Italy, Spain and the United States were the sources of the convalescent and acute COVID-19 samples.

Original data processing: Nucleated cell counts were estimated from reference gene primer amplification. TCRdb keeps only in-frame clones here, not all; method: immunoSEQ multiplex PCR. D and trimming were read from the DNA, whereas the V and J calls and clone size are those reported in that table. The sample records hundreds of thousands of clones, roughly 91% being singletons. The CDR3 is 13 amino acids. V was pared by 2 bases and J by 6 bases, with 7 bases between. Germline V gene data show CDR1 as MGHRA and CDR2 as YSYEKL. The chain employs TRBV4-1 and TRBJ2-2, with D unresolved. Sequencing was carried out using PBMCs or T cells enriched from blood (not recorded which). The receptor was derived from a woman aged 25 to 39 who had recovered from COVID-19. The DNA for the CDR3 is TGCGCCAGCAGCCAACTTACATCCGGGGAGCTGTTTTTT. Protein sequence: CASSQLTSGELFF.